Listed below are T cell receptor beta chains from one sample, sequenced in a study of blood T cell repertoires in COVID-19. Assay used: immunoSEQ multiplex PCR; TCRdb lists only in-frame clones, some missing. The sample has about 15,000 clones, approximately 91% seen once. Sequenced input: peripheral blood. These receptors were obtained from a woman in her sixties or seventies in a cohort sampled during active or convalescent COVID-19. Both conserved end residues are part of each CDR3. D genes are given only for firm matches. Some rows have no size entry. The others give once, few or many, or a class for an expanded clone.

cdr3_length	clone_size	v_call	d_call	j_call	cdr3_aa	cdr3_nt
15	-	TRBV28	-	TRBJ2-1	CASSLYQGGDDEQFF	TGTGCCAGCAGTTTATATCAGGGCGGTGACGATGAGCAGTTCTTC
16	-	TRBV9	-	TRBJ2-3	CASSVAAVPSTDTQYF	TGTGCCAGCAGCGTAGCTGCGGTCCCTAGCACAGATACGCAGTATTTT
15	-	TRBV6-5	TRBD2	TRBJ2-7	CASSYSPRGAYEQYF	TGTGCCAGCAGTTACTCCCCACGGGGGGCCTACGAGCAGTACTTC
13	-	TRBV19	TRBD1	TRBJ1-2	CASTPDREGGYTF	TGTGCCAGTACCCCGGACAGGGAGGGCGGCTACACCTTC
15	-	TRBV28	TRBD1	TRBJ1-1	CASSPPSAGGTEAFF	TGTGCCAGCAGTCCCCCGTCGGCAGGGGGGACTGAAGCTTTCTTT
14	few	TRBV14	-	TRBJ1-1	CATSRLGANTEAFF	TGTGCCACCAGTCGGTTGGGGGCGAACACTGAAGCTTTCTTT
15	-	TRBV5-1	TRBD2	TRBJ2-1	CASSPNGGAYNEQFF	TGCGCCAGCAGTCCCAACGGGGGGGCCTACAATGAGCAGTTCTTC
15	-	TRBV7-2	TRBD1	TRBJ1-2	CASSYRDRVIYGYTF	TGTGCCAGCAGCTACCGGGACAGGGTAATCTATGGCTACACCTTC
13	once	TRBV7-2	-	TRBJ2-2	CASSLLASGELFF	TGTGCCAGCAGCTTACTAGCGTCTGGGGAGCTGTTTTTT
16	-	TRBV4-3	TRBD2	TRBJ2-2	CASSQDPRGGTGELFF	TGCGCCAGCAGCCAAGATCCCCGGGGGGGGACCGGGGAGCTGTTTTTT
11	-	TRBV20-1	TRBD1	TRBJ1-2	CSARQGDGYTF	TGCAGTGCTAGACAGGGGGATGGCTACACCTTC
12	-	TRBV28	-	TRBJ1-2	CASGYRGYGYTF	TGTGCCAGCGGATATAGGGGCTATGGCTACACCTTC
13	-	TRBV19	-	TRBJ2-7	CASSPRGIIEQYF	TGTGCCAGTAGTCCGCGAGGGATAATCGAGCAGTACTTC
15	-	TRBV3-1/TRBV3-2	-	TRBJ2-3	CASSQAGTSTDTQYF	TGTGCCAGCAGCCAAGCGGGGACTAGCACAGATACGCAGTATTTT
15	-	TRBV9	-	TRBJ2-1	CASSVQGGSYNEQFF	TGTGCCAGCAGCGTTCAAGGGGGCTCCTACAATGAGCAGTTCTTC
14	few	TRBV6-2/TRBV6-3	-	TRBJ2-5	CASSDAGNGETQYF	TGTGCCAGCAGCGATGCAGGGAACGGGGAGACCCAGTACTTC
15	-	TRBV1	-	TRBJ2-5	CTSRVPGLVVETQYF	TGCACCAGCAGGGTACCGGGACTAGTTGTAGAGACCCAGTACTTC
13	-	TRBV28	-	TRBJ1-2	CASSPSTGGGYTF	TGTGCCAGCAGTCCTTCGACAGGAGGCGGCTACACCTTC
12	few	TRBV3-1/TRBV3-2	-	TRBJ1-2	CASSQMRGGYTF	TGTGCCAGCAGCCAAATGCGGGGAGGCTACACCTTC
14	-	TRBV5-1	TRBD1	TRBJ2-2	CASSSGQHTGELFF	TGCGCCAGCAGCTCGGGACAGCACACCGGGGAGCTGTTTTTT
16	-	TRBV25-1	-	TRBJ1-4	CASSEYGISTNEKLFF	TGTGCCAGCAGTGAATATGGCATCTCAACTAATGAAAAACTGTTTTTT
12	-	TRBV7-2	-	TRBJ2-1	CASSLSGNEQFF	TGTGCCAGCAGCCTAAGCGGAAATGAGCAGTTCTTC
17	-	TRBV2	TRBD2	TRBJ2-1	CASSWTSSSLSYNEQFF	TGTGCCAGCAGTTGGACTAGCTCCTCCTTATCCTACAATGAGCAGTTCTTC
14	-	TRBV11-2	-	TRBJ1-1	CASSLGGGWTEAFF	TGTGCCAGCAGCTTAGGTGGGGGCTGGACTGAAGCTTTCTTT
17	-	TRBV10-3	TRBD1	TRBJ1-1	CAIRGSPGQGMNTEAFF	TGTGCCATCAGGGGATCTCCGGGACAGGGAATGAACACTGAAGCTTTCTTT
15	-	TRBV7-9	-	TRBJ2-7	CASSPGLDVAYEQYF	TGTGCCAGCAGCCCAGGACTTGACGTTGCGTACGAGCAGTACTTC
12	-	TRBV19	TRBD1	TRBJ1-2	CASRGDSYGYTF	TGTGCCAGTAGAGGGGACAGCTATGGCTACACCTTC
11	few	TRBV20-1	-	TRBJ1-2	CSGTEWYGYTF	TGCAGTGGGACAGAGTGGTATGGCTACACCTTC
15	-	TRBV5-1	-	TRBJ1-4	CASSSEGGPYEKLFF	TGCGCCAGCAGTTCCGAAGGGGGTCCGTATGAAAAACTGTTTTTT
14	-	TRBV5-1	-	TRBJ1-6	CASSFSGDNSPLHF	TGCGCCAGCAGCTTTTCAGGGGATAATTCACCCCTCCACTTT
15	once	TRBV28	-	TRBJ2-5	CASSLYRDEQETQYF	TGTGCCAGCAGTTTATACAGGGATGAGCAAGAGACCCAGTACTTC
15	-	TRBV4-3	-	TRBJ1-2	CASSPGRESDYGYTF	TGCGCCAGCAGCCCAGGGCGGGAATCCGACTATGGCTACACCTTC